The next 15 T cell receptor beta chains were all read from a single sample in a study of T-cell memory formation after mild COVID-19. TCRdb itself ran the 5' RACE reads through MiXCR, one entry per CDR3 protein. The profile shows around 120,000 distinct CDR3 sequences, about a sixth of them singletons. Sequencing was performed on PBMCs or a T cell subset sorted from them (not recorded which). These receptors were collected from an adult woman who had mild COVID-19 (a few samples of this study predate the infection). Cell type and time point are not known.

This clonotype has more than one count but fewer than ten. The V call is TRBV5-1, the J call TRBJ2-3; 12 nucleotides match TRBD2. The V gene's germline CDR1 is SGHRS and CDR2 YFSETQ. J gave up 1 base and V 4 bases, and 10 bases lay outside the gene matches. There are 18 residues in the CDR3. CDR3 protein: CASSLTSGGTLRTDTQYF. The CDR3 DNA sequence: TGCGCCAGCAGCCTAACTAGCGGGGGGACCCTTCGCACAGATACGCAGTATTTT.

This clonotype came up a few times. This rearrangement joins TRBV5-4 to TRBJ2-2; the match to TRBD1 covers 7 bases. CDR1 SGHNT and CDR2 YYREEE come from the germline V gene (reference sequence). The CDR3 is 16 amino acids. The J segment lost 0 bases and the V segment lost 0 bases, leaving 2 bases of the junction unmatched. The CDR3 region has the DNA TGTGCCAGCAGCTTGGCCGGGACAGCGAACACCGGGGAGCTGTTTTTT. Its translation: CASSLAGTANTGELFF.

The chain employs TRBV18 and TRBJ2-3, with 10 bases identical to TRBD1. Losses at the gene ends were 6 bases for V and 3 bases for J; bases not matched to a gene: 18. CDR1 and CDR2 from the germline V gene are KGHSH and LQKENI. CDR3 length equals 19 residues. The CDR3 nucleotides are TGTGCCAGCTCGCCCGACTCCGATCCGGGACAGGGGTGGACAGATACGCAGTATTTT. Its protein is CASSPDSDPGQGWTDTQYF. The full variable domain, with the rest looked up from reference TRBV18 and TRBJ2-3, is NAGVMQNPRHLVRRRGQEARLRCSPMKGHSHVYWYRQLPEEGLKFMVYLQKENIIDESGMPKERFSAEFPKEGPSILRIQQVVRGDSAAYFCASSPDSDPGQGWTDTQYFGPGTRLTVL.

In its sample, this clonotype was seen a few times. CDR3 loop: CASSLATAYNEQFF. As DNA, the CDR3 is TGTGCCAGCAGCTTAGCTACTGCCTACAATGAGCAGTTCTTC. This chain connects TRBV7-9 to TRBJ2-1; D unresolved. The V gene lost 0 bases and the J gene lost 2 bases, with 5 bases spanning the gap. Germline V CDR1 and CDR2: SEHNR, FQNEAQ (reference sequence). The CDR3 runs 14 residues. Full variable domain (rest looked up from reference TRBV7-9 and TRBJ2-1): DTGVSQNPRHKITKRGQNVTFRCDPISEHNRLYWYRQTLGQGPEFLTYFQNEAQLEKSRLLSDRFSAERPKGSFSTLEIQRTEQGDSAMYLCASSLATAYNEQFFGPGTRLTVL.

Only a few counts were recorded for this clonotype. The gene calls are TRBV7-9 and TRBJ1-1, with D unresolved. The germline V gene encodes CDR1 SEHNR and CDR2 FQNEAQ (reference sequence). The V and J ends lost 6 bases and 11 bases respectively, with 10 bases between them. The CDR3 runs 10 residues. The CDR3 nucleotides read TGTGCCAGCAGTGAGGCAATGGCTTTCTTT. Translation gives CASSEAMAFF.

J is TRBJ2-1 and V is TRBV7-6; TRBD2 might be the D (5 bases). The CDR3 covers 15 residues. Between the trimmed V and J ends, which lost 0 bases and 6 bases, there was a span of 12 bases. CDR1 and CDR2 from the germline V gene are SGHVS and FNYEAQ. The CDR3 nucleotides read TGTGCCAGCAGCTTAGCTCGGGGTAGCGTCAATGAGCAGTTCTTC. Amino acid sequence: CASSLARGSVNEQFF. The entire variable domain, with the rest obtained from reference TRBV7-6 and TRBJ2-1, is as follows: GAGVSQSPRYKVTKRGQDVALRCDPISGHVSLYWYRQALGQGPEFLTYFNYEAQQDKSGLPNDRFSAERPEGSISTLTIQRTEQRDSAMYRCASSLARGSVNEQFFGPGTRLTVL.

The rearrangement links TRBV19 to TRBJ2-7; possible D gene TRBD2, 6 bases. V gave up 4 bases and J gave up 2 bases, with 18 bases separating them. The CDR3 is 16 residues long. The germline V gene encodes CDR1 LNHDA and CDR2 SQIVND (reference sequence). CDR3 region: CASSRRGQGLAYEQYF. CDR3 sequence (DNA): TGTGCCAGTAGTAGACGTGGGCAGGGACTCGCCTACGAGCAGTACTTC.

This clonotype was counted a few times. The rearrangement joins TRBV6-5 to TRBJ2-5; D perhaps matches TRBD1 (6 bases). CDR1 and CDR2 (germline): MNHEY, SVGAGI. The V end was cut by 5 bases, the J end by 3 bases, with 13 bases between. The CDR3 covers 14 residues. The CDR3: CASSPWTAEETQYF. CDR3 nucleotide sequence: TGTGCCAGCAGTCCATGGACAGCAGAAGAGACCCAGTACTTC.

This clonotype turned up a few times. The rearrangement links TRBV24-1 to TRBJ2-1; D not resolved. Trimming shortened V by 4 bases and J by 9 bases, and 12 bases separated the two germline ends. The CDR3 covers 13 residues. The V gene's germline CDR1 is KGHDR and CDR2 SFDVKD. The CDR3 sequence is CATSDPFFSEQFF. The DNA for the CDR3 is TGTGCCACCAGTGACCCATTTTTCAGTGAGCAGTTCTTC.

Many counts were recorded for this clonotype. The V and J genes are TRBV6-5 and TRBJ2-2; 7 bases are shared with TRBD2. The CDR3 has 16 residues. The germline gives CDR1 MNHEY, CDR2 SVGAGI. The V and J ends lost 0 bases and 4 bases, in that order; junction bases with no gene match: 5. This CDR3 reads CASSYSWLAATGELFF. The CDR3 coding sequence is TGTGCCAGCAGTTACTCGTGGCTAGCGGCCACCGGGGAGCTGTTTTTT.

This clonotype was counted only a few times. V is TRBV2 and J is TRBJ2-5; the match to TRBD2 covers 9 bases. The CDR3 length is 13 residues. CDR1 is SNHLY and CDR2 is FYNNEI in the germline V gene. The V and J ends lost 4 bases and 3 bases, in that order; junction bases with no gene match: 0. The CDR3 DNA reads as TGTGCCAGCAGTGGACTAGCGGAAGAGACCCAGTACTTC. This codes for CASSGLAEETQYF.

The chain recombines TRBV20-1 with TRBJ2-1, with 9 bases lining up with TRBD2. Trimming at V came to 3 bases and at J to 6 bases, leaving 6 bases not matched to a gene. Germline CDR1 reads DFQATT; CDR2 reads SNEGSKA (reference sequence). This CDR3 has 14 residues. The CDR3 coding sequence is TGCAGTGCTAGGAGCGGGGGGCCTATCAATGAGCAGTTCTTC. Translation gives CSARSGGPINEQFF.

This chain uses TRBV30 with TRBJ2-1; perhaps TRBD2 as D (6 bases). Trimming cost V 5 bases and J 7 bases, with 9 bases left between them. Germline values: CDR1 GTSNPN, CDR2 SVGIG (reference sequence). This CDR3 has 11 amino acids. The CDR3 coding sequence is TGTGCCTGGTATCGGGGGAATGAGCAGTTCTTC. Translation gives CAWYRGNEQFF.

This clonotype was seen more than once but under ten times. Here the CDR3 reads CASSLSRQEAFF. DNA for the CDR3: TGCGCCAGCAGCTTGAGTCGACAGGAAGCTTTCTTT. The V gene is TRBV5-1, the J gene TRBJ1-1; D might be TRBD1 (5 bases). Trimming shortened V by 1 base and J by 8 bases, and 9 bases separated the two germline ends. The CDR3 is 12 amino acids. Germline V lookup: CDR1 SGHRS, CDR2 YFSETQ.

The CDR3 sequence: CASSLGGALQWVAFF. The CDR3 bases are TGTGCCAGCAGCTTAGGCGGGGCCCTCCAGTGGGTCGCTTTCTTT. V usage is TRBV7-9 and J usage is TRBJ1-1, with D possibly being TRBD1 (5 bases). The germline CDR1 and CDR2 sequences are SEHNR and FQNEAQ (reference sequence). The CDR3 consists of 15 residues. The V and J ends lost 1 base and 11 bases respectively, with 20 bases between them.